The rows below give T cell receptor beta chains drawn from one sample of a study of blood T cells in healthy people across ages. TCRdb reprocessed the 5' RACE reads via MiXCR and lists one record per CDR3 protein. The sample contains 450,000 to 650,000 distinct CDR3 sequences, under 30% of which appear only once. A further study also used this sample, focusing on T cells of mothers and their children.

The sequencing input was blood. These receptors all stem from a boy aged 5-17 years in good health. The CDR3 runs from the conserved cysteine through the conserved F or W. Each record gives: V gene, D gene, clone size, J gene, CDR3 DNA, CDR3 protein. D genes are given only for firm matches. Not all rows give a size; the values are once, few, many and, for expanded clones, a class.

>TRBV7-9|.|few|TRBJ1-5
TGTGCCAGCAGCCTAACAGGGATGAATCAGCCCCAGCATTTT
CASSLTGMNQPQHF
>TRBV27|.|.|TRBJ2-1
TGTGCCAGCAGTTTATCGGGGCAGGAGACCTCCTACAATGAGCAGTTCTTC
CASSLSGQETSYNEQFF
>TRBV24-1|.|.|TRBJ1-5
TGTGCCACCAGTGATGGGACTCAGATAGTTAATCAGCCCCAGCATTTT
CATSDGTQIVNQPQHF
>TRBV12-3/TRBV12-4|.|.|TRBJ2-2
TGTGCCAGCAGTCCGGGACCCGTAGCGTTTCTGGCCGGGGAGCTGTTTTTT
CASSPGPVAFLAGELFF
>TRBV27|TRBD1|few|TRBJ1-2
TGTGCCAGCAGTCCTGCTAAAACAGGGGTTGGCTACACCTTC
CASSPAKTGVGYTF
>TRBV15|.|.|TRBJ2-1
TGTGCCACCAGCAGAGATAAAGGATTCAACAATGAGCAGTTCTTC
CATSRDKGFNNEQFF
>TRBV9|TRBD1|.|TRBJ2-7
TGTGCCAGCAGCGTAGGAGGGGACAGGGGATACGAGCAGTACTTC
CASSVGGDRGYEQYF
>TRBV4-3|.|few|TRBJ2-7
TGCGCCTGCAGCCAAAACGACAGGAAAGTACACGAGCAGTACTTC
CACSQNDRKVHEQYF
>TRBV7-2|TRBD2|many|TRBJ2-1
TGTGCCAGCAGCCCACAGGGACTAGACTACAATGAGCAGTTCTTC
CASSPQGLDYNEQFF
>TRBV28|TRBD2|.|TRBJ2-2
TGTGCCAGCACCTTGGGTATAGCGGGGCGCACCGGGGAGCTGTTTTTT
CASTLGIAGRTGELFF
>TRBV7-2|.|.|TRBJ2-7
TGTGCCAGCAGCTTCATCGGTCAGGGCCTCTACGAGCAGTACTTC
CASSFIGQGLYEQYF
>TRBV24-1|TRBD1|.|TRBJ2-3
TGTGCCACCAGTGATTCCGGGACAGGGTACACAGATACGCAGTATTTT
CATSDSGTGYTDTQYF
>TRBV7-3|.|.|TRBJ2-2
TGTGCCAGCAGCTCTCTAGGGTTCGGGGAGCTGTTTTTT
CASSSLGFGELFF
>TRBV7-9|.|.|TRBJ2-4
TGTGCCAGCAGCTTAGAATCACAGGGCGGCTTCTTC
CASSLESQGGFF
>TRBV29-1|.|.|TRBJ2-2
TGCAGCGTTGTGGTTACCGGGGAGCTGTTTTTT
CSVVVTGELFF
>TRBV5-5|.|.|TRBJ2-1
TGTGCCAGCAGCGCCGTTGGAAAGGATGAGCAGTTCTTC
CASSAVGKDEQFF
>TRBV21-1|.|few|TRBJ2-7
TGTGCCAGCATCAACCGGGACAGGTCCTACGAGCAGTACTTC
CASINRDRSYEQYF
>TRBV3-1|.|.|TRBJ2-6
TGTGCCAGCAGCCAACTGACGGGTCGCTCTGGGGCCAACGTCCTGACTTTC
CASSQLTGRSGANVLTF
>TRBV7-2|.|.|TRBJ1-5
TGTGCCAGCAGCTGGGACCTTAACCAGCCCCAGCATTTT
CASSWDLNQPQHF
>TRBV27|.|.|TRBJ2-5
TGTGCCAGCAGACCAACGGCGTACCAAGAGACCCAGTACTTC
CASRPTAYQETQYF
>TRBV14|TRBD1|.|TRBJ2-7
TGTGCCAGCCCTCGGGACAGGGAATCCTACGAGCAGTACTTC
CASPRDRESYEQYF
>TRBV5-1|TRBD1|.|TRBJ2-2
TGCGCCAGCAGCAGACAGGGGGCAGACACCGGGGAGCTGTTTTTT
CASSRQGADTGELFF
>TRBV4-2|.|.|TRBJ2-5
TGTGCCAGCAGCCAAGTTAGCACTGAAACATACGAGCAGTGCTTC
CASSQVSTETYEQCF
>TRBV12-3/TRBV12-4|TRBD2|.|TRBJ2-1
TGTGCCAGCAGTTGGGGCTCCTACTTGCGGGAGAACGATGAGCAGTTCTTC
CASSWGSYLRENDEQFF
>TRBV4-3|.|.|TRBJ2-7
TGCGCCAGCAGCCAAGTATCCGGCGGCGGTTCGGTCCACGAGCAGTACTTC
CASSQVSGGGSVHEQYF
>TRBV20-1|TRBD1|many|TRBJ2-5
TGCAGTGCTAACCTGCGGACAGGGTGGGGGACCCAGTACTTC
CSANLRTGWGTQYF
>TRBV7-2|.|few|TRBJ1-1
TGTGCCAGCAGCTTTGTGAGGACTGAAGCTTTCTTT
CASSFVRTEAFF
>TRBV27|.|.|TRBJ2-6
TGTGCCAGCAGTTCCAGGGTACTAGGGGCCAACGTCCTGACTTTC
CASSSRVLGANVLTF
>TRBV6-5|.|.|TRBJ2-1
TGTGCCAGCAGTTACAGTGTCGGCACTGAGCAGTTCTTC
CASSYSVGTEQFF
>TRBV6-1|TRBD1|many|TRBJ1-5
TGTGCCAGCGCGGACAGGCCCGAGGGGGAGCGCCAGCATTTT
CASADRPEGERQHF
>TRBV7-8|.|.|TRBJ2-7
TGTGCCGGCAGCCCAGATTTGAGGGAGCAGTACTTC
CAGSPDLREQYF
>TRBV7-3|TRBD1|.|TRBJ1-2
TGTGCCAGCAGCTTAACGGGACAGGTCAACTATGGCTACACCTTC
CASSLTGQVNYGYTF
>TRBV6-5|.|.|TRBJ2-2
TGTGCCAGCAACCTCGTAGGGTCCGGGGAGCTGTTTTTT
CASNLVGSGELFF
>TRBV7-8|TRBD1|.|TRBJ2-3
TGTGCCAGCAGCTTAAGGGACCGGACAGGGGGGACAGATACGCAGTATTTT
CASSLRDRTGGTDTQYF
>TRBV5-1|.|few|TRBJ2-3
TGCGCCAGCAGCTCCCAGGACCCCATCGGCACAGATACGCAGTATTTT
CASSSQDPIGTDTQYF
>TRBV3-1|TRBD2|many|TRBJ2-1
TGTGCCAGCACCCCTAGCGGAGGGACCTACAATGAGCAGTTCTTC
CASTPSGGTYNEQFF
>TRBV2|TRBD2|few|TRBJ2-5
TGTGCCAGCAGTGATCTAGCGGAAGAGACCCAGTACTTC
CASSDLAEETQYF
>TRBV10-3|TRBD2|.|TRBJ2-3
TGTGCCATCAGTGAGGGGCTAGCGGGGGGCGGTACGCAGTATTTT
CAISEGLAGGGTQYF
>TRBV7-3|.|.|TRBJ1-1
TGTGCCAGCAGGAATACAGGGTCGGGGACTGAAGCTTTCTTT
CASRNTGSGTEAFF
>TRBV28|TRBD1|.|TRBJ1-3
TGTGCCAGCAGGCCAGAGACAGGGCCCTCCTCTGGAAACACCATATATTTT
CASRPETGPSSGNTIYF
>TRBV5-6|.|.|TRBJ1-6
TGTGCCAGCAGCGCGGTGACCAGGGATAATTCACCCCTCCACTTT
CASSAVTRDNSPLHF
>TRBV6-5|.|.|TRBJ1-6
TGTGCCAGCAGCCCGAGGAGGGATAATTCACCCCTCCACTTT
CASSPRRDNSPLHF
>TRBV5-4|.|.|TRBJ2-5
TGTGCCAGCAGCTCCCCGGTTCAAGAGACCCAGTACTTC
CASSSPVQETQYF
>TRBV4-2|.|.|TRBJ1-4
TGTGCCAGCAGCCAACCCCCAGTTGAAAAACTGTTTTTT
CASSQPPVEKLFF
>TRBV2|TRBD1|.|TRBJ1-2
TGTGCCAGCAGGACCGACAGGGGTGGCTACACCTTC
CASRTDRGGYTF
>TRBV6-2/TRBV6-3|.|few|TRBJ2-7
TGTGCCAGCAGTGCAATCCGGGACGTCTACGAGCAGTACTTC
CASSAIRDVYEQYF
>TRBV2|.|few|TRBJ1-1
TGTGCCAGCAAGGGTCGAGAGTTGAACACTGAAGCTTTCTTT
CASKGRELNTEAFF
>TRBV11-2|.|.|TRBJ2-1
TGTGCCAGCAGCTCGGAGTCGCGGGGGCGATCGCATGAGCAGTTCTTC
CASSSESRGRSHEQFF
>TRBV4-3|.|few|TRBJ2-3
TGCGCCAGCAGCCAAGATCCGACAGCAGATACGCAGTATTTT
CASSQDPTADTQYF
>TRBV5-1|.|many|TRBJ2-7
TGCGCCAGCAGCTTGGAGGCGGGGGCACCCTACGAGCAGTACTTC
CASSLEAGAPYEQYF